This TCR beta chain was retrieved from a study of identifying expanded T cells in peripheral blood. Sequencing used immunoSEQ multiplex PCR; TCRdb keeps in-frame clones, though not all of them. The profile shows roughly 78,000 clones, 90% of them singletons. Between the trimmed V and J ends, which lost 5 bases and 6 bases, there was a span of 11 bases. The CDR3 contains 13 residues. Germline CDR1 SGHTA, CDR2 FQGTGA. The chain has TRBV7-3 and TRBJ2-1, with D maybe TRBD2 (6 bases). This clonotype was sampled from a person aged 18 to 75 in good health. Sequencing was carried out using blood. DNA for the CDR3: TGTGCCAGCAGCCCCTCCGGGAGCAATGAGCAGTTCTTC. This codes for CASSPSGSNEQFF.